This T cell receptor (beta chain) emerged from a study of T-cell reconstitution after alpha-beta-depleted transplantation in children. Broader study findings: A year post-transplant, T-cell counts and diversity derived mostly from newly produced T cells. Several hundred expanded graft clones reportedly were the source of alpha-beta T cells about two months after transplant. Some patients showed high day-60 TCRbeta diversity, which derived from surviving recipient T cells and thymic progenitors.

Preparation of the TCRbeta library used unique molecular identifiers. TCRdb re-derived calls from the PCR reads in MiXCR, one entry per CDR3 protein. The sample carries about a million distinct CDR3 sequences, less than 30% recorded once. Worth noting for this clonotype: Its antigen is unknown. This may be a read error: a much more frequent sequence differs by one nucleotide.

Trimming removed 1 base from V and 0 bases from J, with 4 bases in between. Germline V gene sequence: CDR1 SGHKS, CDR2 YYEKEE (reference sequence). The CDR3 is made up of 14 amino acids. The receptor was isolated from a boy younger than two who had a stem cell transplant for SCID, so the T cells may come from the graft donor. V usage is TRBV5-5 and J usage is TRBJ2-2; D gene unclear. This specimen was PBMCs, mostly from graft donor cells, taken 360 days after TCRalphabeta/CD19-depleted stem cell transplant. The CDR3 nucleotides read TGTGCCAGCAGCTTGTGGCCGAACACCGGGGAGCTGTTTTTT. Its translation: CASSLWPNTGELFF.